This TCR beta chain stems from a study of blood T cell repertoires in COVID-19. Assay used: immunoSEQ multiplex PCR; TCRdb lists only in-frame clones, some missing. The sample holds roughly 240,000 clones, roughly 84% seen once. Specimen: peripheral blood. The receptor was isolated from a man aged 35 to 55 who had recovered from COVID-19.

The CDR3 DNA reads as TGTGCCAGCAGACCGACAGGAGTAGATGGCTACACCTTC. It is translated as CASRPTGVDGYTF. V usage is TRBV6-4 and J usage is TRBJ1-2; the D gene is possibly TRBD1 (6 bases). The CDR3 sequence is 13 residues long. V gave up 6 bases and J gave up 6 bases, with 14 bases separating them. CDR1 is MRHNA and CDR2 is SNTAGT in the germline V gene.